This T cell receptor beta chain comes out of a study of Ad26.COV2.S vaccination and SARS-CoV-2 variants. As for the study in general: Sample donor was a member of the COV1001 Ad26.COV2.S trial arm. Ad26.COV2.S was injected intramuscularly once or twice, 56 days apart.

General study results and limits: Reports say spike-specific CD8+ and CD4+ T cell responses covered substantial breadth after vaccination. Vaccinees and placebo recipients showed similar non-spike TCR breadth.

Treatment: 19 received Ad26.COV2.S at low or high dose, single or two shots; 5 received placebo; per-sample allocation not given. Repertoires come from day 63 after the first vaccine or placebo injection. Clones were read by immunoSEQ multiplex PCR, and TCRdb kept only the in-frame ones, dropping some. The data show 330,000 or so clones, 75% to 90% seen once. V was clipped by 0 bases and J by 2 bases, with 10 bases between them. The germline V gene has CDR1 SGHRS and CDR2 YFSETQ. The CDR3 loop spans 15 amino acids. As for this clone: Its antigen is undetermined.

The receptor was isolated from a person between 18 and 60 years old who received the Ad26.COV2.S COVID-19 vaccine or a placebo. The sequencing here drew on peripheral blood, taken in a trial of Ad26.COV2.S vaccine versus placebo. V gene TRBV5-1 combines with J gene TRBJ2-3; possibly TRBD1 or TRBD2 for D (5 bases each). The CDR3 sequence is CASSLDWDPTDTQYF. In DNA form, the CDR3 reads TGCGCCAGCAGCTTGGACTGGGACCCCACAGATACGCAGTATTTT.